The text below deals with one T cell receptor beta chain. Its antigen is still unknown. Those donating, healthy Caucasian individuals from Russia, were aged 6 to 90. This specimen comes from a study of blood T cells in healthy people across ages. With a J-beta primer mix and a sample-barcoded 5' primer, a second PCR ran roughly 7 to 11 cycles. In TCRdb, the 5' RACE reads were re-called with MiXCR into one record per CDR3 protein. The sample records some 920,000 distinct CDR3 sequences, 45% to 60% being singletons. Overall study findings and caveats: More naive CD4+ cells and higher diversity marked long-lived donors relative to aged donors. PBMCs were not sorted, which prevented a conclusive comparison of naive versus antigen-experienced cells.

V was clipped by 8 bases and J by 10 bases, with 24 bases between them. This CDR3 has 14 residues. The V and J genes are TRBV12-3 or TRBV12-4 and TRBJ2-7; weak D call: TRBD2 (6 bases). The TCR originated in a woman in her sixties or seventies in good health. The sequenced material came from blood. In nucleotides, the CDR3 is TGTGCCAGCTCGGGACTCCCGAATGGATTGGCCCAGTACTTC. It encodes CASSGLPNGLAQYF.